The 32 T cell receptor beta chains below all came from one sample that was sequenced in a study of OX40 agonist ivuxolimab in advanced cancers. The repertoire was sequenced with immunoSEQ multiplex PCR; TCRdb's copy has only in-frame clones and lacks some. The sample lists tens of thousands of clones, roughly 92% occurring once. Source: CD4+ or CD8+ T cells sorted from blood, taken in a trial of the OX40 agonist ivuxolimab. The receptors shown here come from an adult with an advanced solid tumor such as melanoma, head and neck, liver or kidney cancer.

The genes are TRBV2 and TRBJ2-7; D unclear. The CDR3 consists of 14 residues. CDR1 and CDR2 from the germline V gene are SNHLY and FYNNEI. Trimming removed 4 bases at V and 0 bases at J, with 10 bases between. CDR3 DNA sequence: TGTGCCAGCAGTGTCGACGGTAGCTCCTACGAGCAGTACTTC. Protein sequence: CASSVDGSSYEQYF.

CDR3 nucleotide sequence: TGTGCCAGCAGCTTAGCGCAGAGCGGACAGGGGGCGGACAATGAGCAGTTCTTC. Translated: CASSLAQSGQGADNEQFF. V usage is TRBV7-8 and J usage is TRBJ2-1, with 11 bases aligning to TRBD1. This CDR3 spans 18 amino acids. V was clipped by 0 bases and J by 5 bases; unmatched bases: 9. CDR1 is SGHVS, CDR2 FQNEAQ, per germline. The variable domain in full, completed from reference TRBV7-8 and TRBJ2-1, reads GAGVSQSPRYKVAKRGQDVALRCDPISGHVSLFWYQQALGQGPEFLTYFQNEAQLDKSGLPSDRFFAERPEGSVSTLKIQRTQQEDSAVYLCASSLAQSGQGADNEQFFGPGTRLTVL.

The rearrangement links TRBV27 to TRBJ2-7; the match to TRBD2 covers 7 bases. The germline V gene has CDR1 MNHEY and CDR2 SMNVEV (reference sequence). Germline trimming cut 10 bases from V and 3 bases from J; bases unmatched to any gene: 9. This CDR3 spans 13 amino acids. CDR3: CATGAGDHYEQYF. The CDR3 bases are TGTGCCACGGGCGCGGGGGACCACTACGAGCAGTACTTC.

The CDR3 nucleotides read TGCGCCAGCAGCTTGGGACAGTCGGCCCCTAACTATGGCTACACCTTC. Protein sequence: CASSLGQSAPNYGYTF. V gene TRBV5-1 combines with J gene TRBJ1-2; weak D call: TRBD1 (5 bases). CDR3 length: 16 amino acids. The germline CDR1 and CDR2 sequences are SGHRS and YFSETQ. With 0 bases removed from V and 0 bases from J, the gap between germline ends came to 12 bases.

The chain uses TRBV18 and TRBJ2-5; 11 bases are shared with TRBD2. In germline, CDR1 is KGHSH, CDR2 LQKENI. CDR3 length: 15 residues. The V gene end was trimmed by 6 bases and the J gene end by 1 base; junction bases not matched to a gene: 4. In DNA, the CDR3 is TGTGCCAGCTCTCAAACTAGCGGGGGCCAAGAGACCCAGTACTTC. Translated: CASSQTSGGQETQYF.

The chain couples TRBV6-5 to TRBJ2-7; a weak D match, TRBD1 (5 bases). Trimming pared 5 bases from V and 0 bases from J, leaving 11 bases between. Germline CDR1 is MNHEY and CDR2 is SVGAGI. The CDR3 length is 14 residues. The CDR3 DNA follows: TGTGCCAGCAGTCGACAGAGGAGCTCCTACGAGCAGTACTTC. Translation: CASSRQRSSYEQYF.

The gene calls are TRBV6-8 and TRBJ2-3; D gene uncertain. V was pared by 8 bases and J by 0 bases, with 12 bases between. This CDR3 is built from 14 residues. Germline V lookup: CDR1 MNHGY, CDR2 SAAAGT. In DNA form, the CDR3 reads TGTGCCAGCGGAAAGAACTCTAGCACAGATACGCAGTATTTT. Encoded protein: CASGKNSSTDTQYF.

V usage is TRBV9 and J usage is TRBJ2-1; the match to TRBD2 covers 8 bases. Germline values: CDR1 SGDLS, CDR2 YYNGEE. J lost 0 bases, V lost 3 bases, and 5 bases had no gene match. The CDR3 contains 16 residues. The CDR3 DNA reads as TGTGCCAGCAGCGGTTTAGCGGGAAGCTCCTACAATGAGCAGTTCTTC. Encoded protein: CASSGLAGSSYNEQFF.

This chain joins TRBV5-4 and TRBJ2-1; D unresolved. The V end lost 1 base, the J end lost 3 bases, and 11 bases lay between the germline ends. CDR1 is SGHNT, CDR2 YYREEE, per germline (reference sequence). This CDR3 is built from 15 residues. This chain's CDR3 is CASSLSRQNYNEQFF. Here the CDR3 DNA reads TGTGCCAGCAGCTTGTCTAGGCAGAACTACAATGAGCAGTTCTTC.

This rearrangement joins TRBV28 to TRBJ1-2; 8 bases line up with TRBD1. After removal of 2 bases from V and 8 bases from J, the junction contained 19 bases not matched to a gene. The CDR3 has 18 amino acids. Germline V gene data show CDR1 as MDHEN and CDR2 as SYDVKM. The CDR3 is CASSLIFRTGIPQRGYTF. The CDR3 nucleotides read TGTGCCAGCAGTTTAATCTTCCGGACAGGGATCCCTCAGAGGGGCTACACCTTC.

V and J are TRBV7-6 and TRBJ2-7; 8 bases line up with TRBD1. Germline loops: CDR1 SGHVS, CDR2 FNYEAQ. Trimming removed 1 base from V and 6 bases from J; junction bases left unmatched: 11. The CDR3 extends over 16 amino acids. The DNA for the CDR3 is TGTGCCAGCAGCTTAGTGGCAGCACAGGGGGTAGGCGAGCAGTACTTC. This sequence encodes CASSLVAAQGVGEQYF.

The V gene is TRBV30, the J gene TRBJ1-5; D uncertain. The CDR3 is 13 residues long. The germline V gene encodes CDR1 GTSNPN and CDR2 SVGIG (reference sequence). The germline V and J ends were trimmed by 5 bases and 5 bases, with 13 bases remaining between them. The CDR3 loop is CAWAVAVDQPQHF. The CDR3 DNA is TGTGCCTGGGCAGTCGCCGTTGATCAGCCCCAGCATTTT.

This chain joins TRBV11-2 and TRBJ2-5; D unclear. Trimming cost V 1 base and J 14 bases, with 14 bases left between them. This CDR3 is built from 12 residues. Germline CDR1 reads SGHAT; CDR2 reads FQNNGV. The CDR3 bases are TGTGCCAGCAGCTTAGCCAGCCTACACGTTTACTTC. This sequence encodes CASSLASLHVYF.

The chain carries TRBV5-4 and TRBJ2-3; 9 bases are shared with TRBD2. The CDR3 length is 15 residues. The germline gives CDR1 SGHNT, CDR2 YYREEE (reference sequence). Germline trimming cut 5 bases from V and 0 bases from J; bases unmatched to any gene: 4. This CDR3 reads CASSYGTSSTDTQYF. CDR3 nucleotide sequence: TGTGCCAGCAGTTATGGGACTAGCAGCACAGATACGCAGTATTTT.

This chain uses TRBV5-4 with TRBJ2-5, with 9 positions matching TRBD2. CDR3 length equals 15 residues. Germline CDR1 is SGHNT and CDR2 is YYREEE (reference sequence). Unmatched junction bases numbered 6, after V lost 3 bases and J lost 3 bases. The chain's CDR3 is CASSWGIAGEETQYF. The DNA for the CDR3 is TGTGCCAGCAGCTGGGGGATAGCGGGAGAAGAGACCCAGTACTTC.

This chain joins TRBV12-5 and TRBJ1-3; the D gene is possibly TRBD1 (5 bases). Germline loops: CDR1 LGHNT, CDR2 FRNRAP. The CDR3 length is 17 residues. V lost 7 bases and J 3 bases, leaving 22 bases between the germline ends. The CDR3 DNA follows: TGTGCTAGTGTCTACCCCCGACGGGGAGGGGATGGAAACACCATATATTTT. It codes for CASVYPRRGGDGNTIYF.

The CDR3 loop is CASKGRPSRGAYEQYF. Here the CDR3 DNA reads TGTGCCAGCAAGGGGCGCCCAAGCAGGGGGGCATACGAGCAGTACTTC. The chain joins TRBV13 to TRBJ2-7; D is possibly TRBD1 (7 bases). Trimming took off 7 bases at V and 4 bases at J, with 23 bases between the two ends. The germline V gene has CDR1 PRHDT and CDR2 FYEKMQ (reference sequence). This CDR3 spans 16 amino acids.

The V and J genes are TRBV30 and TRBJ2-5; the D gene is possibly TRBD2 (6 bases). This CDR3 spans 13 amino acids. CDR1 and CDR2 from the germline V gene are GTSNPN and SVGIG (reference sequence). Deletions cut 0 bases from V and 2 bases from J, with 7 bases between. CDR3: CAWSVGLQETQYF. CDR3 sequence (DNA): TGTGCCTGGAGTGTCGGACTACAAGAGACCCAGTACTTC. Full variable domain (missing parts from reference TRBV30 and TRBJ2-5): SQTIHQWPATLVQPVGSPLSLECTVEGTSNPNLYWYRQAAGRGLQLLFYSVGIGQISSEVPQNLSASRPQDRQFILSSKKLLLSDSGFYLCAWSVGLQETQYFGPGTRLLVL.

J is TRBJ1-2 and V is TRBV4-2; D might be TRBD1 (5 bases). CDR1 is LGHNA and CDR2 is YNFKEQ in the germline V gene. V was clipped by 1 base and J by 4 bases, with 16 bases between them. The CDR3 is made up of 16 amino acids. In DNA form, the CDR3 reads TGTGCCAGCAGCCAAGTGTCGGGACTGCCAACCTATGGCTACACCTTC. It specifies CASSQVSGLPTYGYTF.

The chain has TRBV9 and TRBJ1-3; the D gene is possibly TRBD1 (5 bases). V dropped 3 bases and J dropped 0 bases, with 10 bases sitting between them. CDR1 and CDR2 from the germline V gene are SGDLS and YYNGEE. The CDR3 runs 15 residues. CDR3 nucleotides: TGTGCCAGCAGCGGGGGGAGCTCCTCTGGAAACACCATATATTTT. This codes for CASSGGSSSGNTIYF. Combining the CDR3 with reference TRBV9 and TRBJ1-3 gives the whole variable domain DSGVTQTPKHLITATGQRVTLRCSPRSGDLSVYWYQQSLDQGLQFLIQYYNGEERAKGNILERFSAQQFPDLHSELNLSSLELGDSALYFCASSGGSSSGNTIYFGEGSWLTVV.

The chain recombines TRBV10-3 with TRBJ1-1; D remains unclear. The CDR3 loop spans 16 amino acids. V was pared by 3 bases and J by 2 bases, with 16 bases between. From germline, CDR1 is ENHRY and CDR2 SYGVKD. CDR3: CAISDIVLVANTEAFF. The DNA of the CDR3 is TGTGCCATCAGTGATATTGTATTAGTGGCAAACACTGAAGCTTTCTTT.

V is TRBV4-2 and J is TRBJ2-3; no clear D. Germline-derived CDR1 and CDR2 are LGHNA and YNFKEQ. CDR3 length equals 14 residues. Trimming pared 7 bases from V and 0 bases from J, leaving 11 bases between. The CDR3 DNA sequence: TGTGCCAGCATGACAACCCCTAGCACAGATACGCAGTATTTT. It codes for CASMTTPSTDTQYF.

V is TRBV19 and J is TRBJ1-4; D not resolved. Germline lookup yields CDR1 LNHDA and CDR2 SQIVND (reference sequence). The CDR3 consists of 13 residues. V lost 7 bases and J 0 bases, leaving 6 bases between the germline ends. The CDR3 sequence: CASTFATNEKLFF. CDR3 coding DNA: TGTGCCAGTACATTTGCAACTAATGAAAAACTGTTTTTT.

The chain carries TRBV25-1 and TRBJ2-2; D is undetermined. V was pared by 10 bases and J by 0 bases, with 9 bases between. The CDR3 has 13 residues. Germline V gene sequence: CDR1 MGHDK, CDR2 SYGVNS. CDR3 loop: CATSDTNTGELFF. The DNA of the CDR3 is TGTGCCACCTCAGACACGAACACCGGGGAGCTGTTTTTT.

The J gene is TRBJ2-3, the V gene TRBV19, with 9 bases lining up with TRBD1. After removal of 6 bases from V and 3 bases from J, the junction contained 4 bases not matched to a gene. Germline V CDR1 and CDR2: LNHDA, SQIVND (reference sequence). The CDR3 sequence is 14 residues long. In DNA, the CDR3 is TGTGCCAGTAGACGGACAGGGGAAACAGATACGCAGTATTTT. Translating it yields CASRRTGETDTQYF.

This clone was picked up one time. In DNA form, the CDR3 reads TGTGCCACAGGGGGGGACGGGGCCCAGTACTTC. Its protein is CATGGDGAQYF. The genes are TRBV10-3 and TRBJ2-5; TRBD1 or TRBD2 may be the D gene (7 bases each). V was pared by 10 bases and J by 9 bases, with 15 bases between. The V gene's germline CDR1 is ENHRY and CDR2 SYGVKD. The CDR3 covers 11 residues.

CDR3 coding DNA: TGCGCCAGCAGCCAACGGTTACTAGCGGGCTCCAATGAGCAGTTCTTC. Its protein is CASSQRLLAGSNEQFF. The rearrangement links TRBV4-1 to TRBJ2-1; 9 bases fit TRBD2. The CDR3 extends over 16 amino acids. Trimming removed 2 bases from V and 6 bases from J; junction bases left unmatched: 8. Germline V lookup: CDR1 MGHRA, CDR2 YSYEKL.

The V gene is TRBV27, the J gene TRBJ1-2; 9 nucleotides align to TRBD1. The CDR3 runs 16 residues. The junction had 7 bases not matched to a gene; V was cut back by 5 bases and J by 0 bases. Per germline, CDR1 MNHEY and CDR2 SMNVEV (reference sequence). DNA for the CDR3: TGTGCCAGCAGTCTTAGACAGGGGGTAGCTAACTATGGCTACACCTTC. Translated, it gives CASSLRQGVANYGYTF.

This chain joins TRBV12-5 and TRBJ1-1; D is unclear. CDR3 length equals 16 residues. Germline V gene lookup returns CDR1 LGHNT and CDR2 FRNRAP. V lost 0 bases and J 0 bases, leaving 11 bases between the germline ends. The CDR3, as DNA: TGTGCTAGTGGTTTGGTCCCCCTAACGGTGAACACTGAAGCTTTCTTT. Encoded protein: CASGLVPLTVNTEAFF.

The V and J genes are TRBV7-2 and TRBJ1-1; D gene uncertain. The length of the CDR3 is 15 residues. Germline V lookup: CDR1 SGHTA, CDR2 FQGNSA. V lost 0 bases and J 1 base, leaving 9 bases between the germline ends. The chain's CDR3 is CASSLAGRRNTEAFF. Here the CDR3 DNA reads TGTGCCAGCAGCTTAGCCGGCAGGCGGAACACTGAAGCTTTCTTT.

CDR3 DNA sequence: TGTGCCAGTAGTACCCTGGGGGGGGCGGGAGATACGCAGTATTTT. The encoded protein is CASSTLGGAGDTQYF. The chain joins TRBV19 to TRBJ2-3, with a tentative D call TRBD2 (7 bases). From germline, CDR1 is LNHDA and CDR2 SQIVND (reference sequence). V lost 4 bases, J lost 5 bases, and 16 bases lay in between. The CDR3 contains 15 residues.

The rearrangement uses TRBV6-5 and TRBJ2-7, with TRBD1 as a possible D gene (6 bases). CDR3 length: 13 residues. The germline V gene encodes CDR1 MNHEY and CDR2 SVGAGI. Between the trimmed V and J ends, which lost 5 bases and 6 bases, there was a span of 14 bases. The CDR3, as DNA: TGTGCCAGCAGTCTTACAGGGTATGGCGAGCAGTACTTC. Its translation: CASSLTGYGEQYF.